These 2 T cell receptor beta chains were all obtained from the same sample, sequenced in a study of shared clonotypes between healthy human individuals. Method: immunoSEQ multiplex PCR; TCRdb's copy keeps in-frame clones and lacks some. The sample shows roughly 2.6 million clones, approximately 90% of them seen only once. The material sequenced was naive CD4+ T cells sorted from blood. The subset denotes: CD45RA+ positively selected. These receptors were obtained from a man younger than 30 in good health.

Concerning this clone itself: This specimen includes other DNA sequences encoding the same CDR3. In DNA form, the CDR3 reads TGTGCCAGCAGTCTGAACAATGAGCAGTTCTTC. This translates into CASSLNNEQFF. This chain joins TRBV28 and TRBJ2-1; no clear D gene. Per germline, CDR1 MDHEN and CDR2 SYDVKM. This CDR3 has 11 residues. The germline V and J ends were trimmed by 5 bases and 5 bases, with 4 bases remaining between them.

This rearrangement joins TRBV5-6 to TRBJ2-5, with 10 nucleotides matching TRBD2. CDR3 length: 16 amino acids. V lost 7 bases, J lost 5 bases, and 14 bases stayed unmatched. Per the germline V gene, CDR1 is SGHDT and CDR2 is YYEEEE. DNA for the CDR3: TGTGCCAGCTTGCTAAAGAGCGGGAGGGCGGGGGAGACCCAGTACTTC. Its protein is CASLLKSGRAGETQYF.